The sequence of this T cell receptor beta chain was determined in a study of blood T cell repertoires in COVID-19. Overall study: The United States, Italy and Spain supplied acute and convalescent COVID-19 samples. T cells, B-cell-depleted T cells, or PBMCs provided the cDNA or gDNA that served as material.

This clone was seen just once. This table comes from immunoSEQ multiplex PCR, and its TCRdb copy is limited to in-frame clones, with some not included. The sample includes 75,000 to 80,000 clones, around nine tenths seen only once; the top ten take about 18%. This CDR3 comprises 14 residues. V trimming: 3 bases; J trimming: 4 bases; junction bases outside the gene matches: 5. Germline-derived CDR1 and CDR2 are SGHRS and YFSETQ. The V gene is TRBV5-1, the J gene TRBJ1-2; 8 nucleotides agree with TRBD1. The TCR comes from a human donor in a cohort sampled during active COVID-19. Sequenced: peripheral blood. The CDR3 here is CASSSDRVSYGYTF. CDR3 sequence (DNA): TGCGCCAGCAGCTCGGACAGGGTATCCTATGGCTACACCTTC.